This entry lists 21 T cell receptor beta chains sequenced from one sample in a study of monozygotic twins with inflammatory bowel disease. TCRdb reprocessed the 5' RACE reads and stores each CDR3 protein as one record, lacking DNA. This repertoire comprises approximately 400,000 distinct CDR3 sequences; its ten largest clones make up less than 2.5%. The sequencing sample was made of blood. All receptors derive from a human donor with ulcerative colitis or Crohn's disease, or a healthy co-twin of an affected twin (not recorded which).

The rearrangement joins TRBV7-9 to TRBJ2-3; TCRdb calls TRBD2, which cannot be checked without DNA. This CDR3 has 16 amino acids. Looked up from germline, CDR1 is SEHNR and CDR2 is FQNEAQ (reference sequence). The CDR3 protein is CASSLLAGFFTDTQYF.

The V gene is TRBV5-1, the J gene TRBJ1-5; TCRdb proposes TRBD1, but this gene call is untestable without DNA. The CDR3 loop spans 15 amino acids. Germline V gives CDR1 SGHRS, CDR2 YFSETQ. The CDR3 sequence is CASSPGQVNNQPQHF.

Here the CDR3 reads CASSFGSGVLNQPQHF. The V call is TRBV5-5, the J call TRBJ1-5; there is no DNA to check the TCRdb D call of TRBD1. The length of the CDR3 is 16 residues. In germline, CDR1 is SGHKS, CDR2 YYEKEE (reference sequence). The whole variable domain, remainder taken from reference TRBV5-5 and TRBJ1-5, is DAGVTQSPTHLIKTRGQQVTLRCSPISGHKSVSWYQQVLGQGPQFIFQYYEKEERGRGNFPDRFSARQFPNYSSELNVNALLLGDSALYLCASSFGSGVLNQPQHFGDGTRLSIL.

This sequence joins TRBV27 and TRBJ2-3. The CDR3 has 14 amino acids. Germline loops: CDR1 MNHEY, CDR2 SMNVEV (reference sequence). CDR3 region: CASSLSTSTDTQYF.

The CDR3 sequence: CASSLKEGTGRYEQYF. The rearrangement uses TRBV5-1 and TRBJ2-7; without DNA, the TCRdb call of TRBD1 cannot be checked. Germline CDR1 SGHRS, CDR2 YFSETQ. The CDR3 length is 16 residues.

This chain links TRBV19 with TRBJ1-5; TCRdb selects TRBD1, and the lack of DNA leaves this call unchecked. Germline lookup yields CDR1 LNHDA and CDR2 SQIVND (reference sequence). The CDR3 extends over 18 amino acids. The CDR3 reads CASSIVTGAPGGNQPQHF.

The chain couples TRBV9 to TRBJ2-3; TCRdb proposes TRBD2, but this gene call is untestable without DNA. Germline V lookup: CDR1 SGDLS, CDR2 YYNGEE. The CDR3 covers 23 residues. CDR3 region: CASSVDPLTLQGRRDSSTDTQYF.

The gene calls are TRBV18 and TRBJ2-5; TCRdb selects TRBD1, and the lack of DNA leaves this call unchecked. The germline CDR1 and CDR2 sequences are KGHSH and LQKENI. This CDR3 spans 13 amino acids. The CDR3 loop is CASSPGTEETQYF.

The CDR3 here is CSAIGATSGATDTQYF. V is TRBV20-1 and J is TRBJ2-3; with no DNA, the TCRdb D assignment of TRBD2 cannot be verified. The germline CDR1 and CDR2 sequences are DFQATT and SNEGSKA (reference sequence). The CDR3 is 16 residues long.

The chain joins TRBV11-1 to TRBJ1-3; absent DNA, TCRdb's TRBD1 call cannot be checked. Germline-derived CDR1 and CDR2 are SGHAT and FQDESV (reference sequence). This CDR3 region has 18 residues. Here the CDR3 reads CASSSIDSVRLSGNTIYF.

The rearrangement uses TRBV5-1 and TRBJ1-2. The CDR3 is 14 residues long. Germline V gene lookup returns CDR1 SGHRS and CDR2 YFSETQ. The CDR3 is CASSPHLGGYGYTF.

The chain carries TRBV7-2 and TRBJ2-2. The CDR3 runs 12 residues. CDR1 is SGHTA and CDR2 is FQGNSA in the germline V gene. This CDR3 reads CASSLYPGELFF.

The rearrangement joins TRBV5-4 to TRBJ2-2; the TCRdb D gene call, TRBD2, has no DNA to confirm it. The CDR3 runs to 16 residues. The germline V gene encodes CDR1 SGHNT and CDR2 YYREEE (reference sequence). This CDR3 is CASSPGLAANTGELFF.

V usage is TRBV10-1 and J usage is TRBJ2-2; TCRdb picks TRBD2, but there is no DNA to check that call. The CDR3 covers 14 residues. The V gene's germline CDR1 is WNHNN and CDR2 SYGVQD (reference sequence). The CDR3 is CASSGGANTGELFF.

This sequence joins TRBV5-1 and TRBJ2-7; TCRdb selects TRBD1, and the lack of DNA leaves this call unchecked. This CDR3 comprises 14 residues. Germline CDR1 SGHRS, CDR2 YFSETQ. CDR3 protein: CASSLDRGPYEQYF.

This rearrangement joins TRBV20-1 to TRBJ1-1; TCRdb lists TRBD1, though no DNA is available to test this call. Germline V gives CDR1 DFQATT, CDR2 SNEGSKA (reference sequence). The CDR3 totals 15 residues. This CDR3 reads CSASIPGTQNTEAFF.

The chain is built from TRBV13 and TRBJ1-2. The CDR3 consists of 14 residues. Germline values: CDR1 PRHDT, CDR2 FYEKMQ (reference sequence). CDR3 loop: CASSPFWQHYGYTF.

V usage is TRBV6-1 and J usage is TRBJ1-1. The CDR3 has 14 amino acids. In germline, CDR1 is MNHNS, CDR2 SASEGT. CDR3 residues: CASSIYSRNTEAFF.

V usage is TRBV5-6 and J usage is TRBJ2-3; absent DNA, TCRdb's TRBD1 call cannot be checked. The CDR3 sequence is 14 residues long. The germline gives CDR1 SGHDT, CDR2 YYEEEE. CDR3 loop: CASSYGPLGDTQYF.

The V and J genes are TRBV5-1 and TRBJ2-3. The CDR3 runs to 16 residues. Germline CDR1 SGHRS, CDR2 YFSETQ. The chain's CDR3 is CASSLAFGGSTDTQYF.

This chain connects TRBV5-1 to TRBJ1-4; with no DNA, the TCRdb D assignment of TRBD1 cannot be verified. The CDR3 runs 15 residues. Germline CDR1 is SGHRS and CDR2 is YFSETQ. CDR3 residues: CASSLLGTDNEKLFF.